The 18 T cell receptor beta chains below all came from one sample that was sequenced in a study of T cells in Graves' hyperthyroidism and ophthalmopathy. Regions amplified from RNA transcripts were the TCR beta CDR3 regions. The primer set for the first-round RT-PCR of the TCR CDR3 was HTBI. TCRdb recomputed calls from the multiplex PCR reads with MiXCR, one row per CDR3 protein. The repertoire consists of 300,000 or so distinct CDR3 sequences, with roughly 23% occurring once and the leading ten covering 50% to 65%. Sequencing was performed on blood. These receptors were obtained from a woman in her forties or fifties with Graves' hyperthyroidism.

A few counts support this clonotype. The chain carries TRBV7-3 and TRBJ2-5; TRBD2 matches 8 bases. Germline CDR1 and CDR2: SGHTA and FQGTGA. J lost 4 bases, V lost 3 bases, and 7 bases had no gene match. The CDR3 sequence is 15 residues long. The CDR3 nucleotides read TGTGCCAGCAGCTTGGGACGCCGGGAGGGAGAGACCCAGTACTTC. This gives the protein CASSLGRREGETQYF. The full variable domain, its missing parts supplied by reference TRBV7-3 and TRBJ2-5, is GAGVSQTPSNKVTEKGKYVELRCDPISGHTALYWYRQSLGQGPEFLIYFQGTGAADDSGLPNDRFFAVRPEGSVSTLKIQRTERGDSAVYLCASSLGRREGETQYFGPGTRLLVL.

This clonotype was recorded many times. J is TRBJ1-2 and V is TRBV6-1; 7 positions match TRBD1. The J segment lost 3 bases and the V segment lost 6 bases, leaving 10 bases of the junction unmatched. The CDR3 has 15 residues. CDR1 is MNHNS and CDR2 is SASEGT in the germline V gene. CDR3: CASRNLLTGDYGYTF. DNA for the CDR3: TGTGCCAGCAGGAACTTACTCACAGGGGACTATGGCTACACCTTC.

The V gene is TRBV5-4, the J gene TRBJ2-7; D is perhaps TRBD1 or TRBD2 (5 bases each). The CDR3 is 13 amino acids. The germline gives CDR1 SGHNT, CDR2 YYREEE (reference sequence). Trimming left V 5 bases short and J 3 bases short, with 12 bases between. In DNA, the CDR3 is TGTGCCAGCAGAATAGGGGACGGCTACGAGCAGTACTTC. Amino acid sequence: CASRIGDGYEQYF.

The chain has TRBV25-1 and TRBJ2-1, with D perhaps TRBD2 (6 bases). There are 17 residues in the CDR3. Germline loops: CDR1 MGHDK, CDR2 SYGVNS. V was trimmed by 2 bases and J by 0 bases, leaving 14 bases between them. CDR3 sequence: CASSEIDGGSSYNEQFF. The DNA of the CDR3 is TGTGCCAGCAGTGAAATTGATGGGGGGAGCTCCTACAATGAGCAGTTCTTC.

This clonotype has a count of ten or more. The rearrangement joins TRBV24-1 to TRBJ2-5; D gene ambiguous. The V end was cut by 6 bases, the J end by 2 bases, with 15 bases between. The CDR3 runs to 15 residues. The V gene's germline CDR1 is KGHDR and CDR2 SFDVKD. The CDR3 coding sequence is TGTGCCACCAGTCCCGGACGGAACGCTCAAGAGACCCAGTACTTC. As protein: CATSPGRNAQETQYF.

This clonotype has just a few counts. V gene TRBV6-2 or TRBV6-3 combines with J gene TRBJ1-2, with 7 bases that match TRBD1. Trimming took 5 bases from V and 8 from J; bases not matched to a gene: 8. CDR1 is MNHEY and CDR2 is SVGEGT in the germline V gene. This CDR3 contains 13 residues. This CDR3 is CASSRTGPLGYTF. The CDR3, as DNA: TGTGCCAGCAGTCGGACAGGTCCCCTAGGCTACACCTTC.

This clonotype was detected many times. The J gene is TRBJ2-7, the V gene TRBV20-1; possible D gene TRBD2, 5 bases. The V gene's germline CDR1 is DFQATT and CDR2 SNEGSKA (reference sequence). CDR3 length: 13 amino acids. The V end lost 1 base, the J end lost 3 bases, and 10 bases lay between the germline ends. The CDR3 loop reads CSARAERDYEQYF. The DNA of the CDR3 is TGCAGTGCTAGAGCAGAACGGGACTACGAGCAGTACTTC.

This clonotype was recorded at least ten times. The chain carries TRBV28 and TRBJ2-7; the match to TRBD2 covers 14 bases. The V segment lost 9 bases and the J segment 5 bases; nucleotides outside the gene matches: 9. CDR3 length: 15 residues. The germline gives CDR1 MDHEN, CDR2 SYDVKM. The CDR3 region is CASVIGTSGRHEQYF. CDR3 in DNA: TGTGCCAGTGTGATCGGGACTAGCGGGAGACACGAGCAGTACTTC.

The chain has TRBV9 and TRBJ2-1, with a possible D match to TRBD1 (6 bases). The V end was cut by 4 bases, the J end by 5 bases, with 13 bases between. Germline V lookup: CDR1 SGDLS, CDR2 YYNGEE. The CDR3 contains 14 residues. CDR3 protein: CASSPRDTHNEQFF. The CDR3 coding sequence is TGTGCCAGCAGCCCTCGGGACACTCACAATGAGCAGTTCTTC.

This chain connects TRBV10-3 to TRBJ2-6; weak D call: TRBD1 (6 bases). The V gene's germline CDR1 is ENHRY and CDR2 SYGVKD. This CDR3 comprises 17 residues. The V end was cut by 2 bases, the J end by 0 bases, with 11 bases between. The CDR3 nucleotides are TGTGCCATCAGTGAGAGGGGGAGCCTCTCTGGGGCCAACGTCCTGACTTTC. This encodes CAISERGSLSGANVLTF.

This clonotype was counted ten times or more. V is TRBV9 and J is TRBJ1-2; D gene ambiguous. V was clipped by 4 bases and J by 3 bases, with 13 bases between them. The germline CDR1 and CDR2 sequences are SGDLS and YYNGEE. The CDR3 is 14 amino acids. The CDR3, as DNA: TGTGCCAGCAGCTCACCCCCACCCGACTATGGCTACACCTTC. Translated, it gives CASSSPPPDYGYTF.

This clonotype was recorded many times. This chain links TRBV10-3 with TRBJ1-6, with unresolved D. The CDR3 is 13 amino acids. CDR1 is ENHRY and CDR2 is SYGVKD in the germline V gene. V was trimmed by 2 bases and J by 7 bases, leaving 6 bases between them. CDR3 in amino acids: CAISENTNSPLHF. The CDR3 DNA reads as TGTGCCATCAGTGAGAACACCAATTCACCCCTCCACTTT.

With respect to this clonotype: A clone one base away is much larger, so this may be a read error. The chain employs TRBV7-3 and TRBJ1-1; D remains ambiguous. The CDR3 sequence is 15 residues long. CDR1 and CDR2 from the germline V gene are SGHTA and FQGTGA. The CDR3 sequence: CASSLTGPKNTEASF. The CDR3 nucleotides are TGTGCCAGCAGCTTAACCGGGCCCAAGAACACTGAAGCTTCCTTT.

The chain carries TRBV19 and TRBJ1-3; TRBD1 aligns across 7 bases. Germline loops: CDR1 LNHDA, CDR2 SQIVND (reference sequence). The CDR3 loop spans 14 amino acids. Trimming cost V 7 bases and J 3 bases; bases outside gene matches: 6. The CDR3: CASTTGQDGNTIYF. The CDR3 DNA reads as TGTGCCAGTACCACCGGACAGGATGGAAACACCATATATTTT.

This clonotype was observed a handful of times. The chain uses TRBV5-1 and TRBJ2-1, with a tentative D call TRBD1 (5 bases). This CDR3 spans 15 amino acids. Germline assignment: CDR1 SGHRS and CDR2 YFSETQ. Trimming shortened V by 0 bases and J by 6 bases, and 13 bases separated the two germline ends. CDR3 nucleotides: TGCGCCAGCAGCTTGGCCGCAGGGCAGGGCAATGAGCAGTTCTTC. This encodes CASSLAAGQGNEQFF. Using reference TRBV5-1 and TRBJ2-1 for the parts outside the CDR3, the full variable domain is KAGVTQTPRYLIKTRGQQVTLSCSPISGHRSVSWYQQTPGQGLQFLFEYFSETQRNKGNFPGRFSGRQFSNSRSEMNVSTLELGDSALYLCASSLAAGQGNEQFFGPGTRLTVL.

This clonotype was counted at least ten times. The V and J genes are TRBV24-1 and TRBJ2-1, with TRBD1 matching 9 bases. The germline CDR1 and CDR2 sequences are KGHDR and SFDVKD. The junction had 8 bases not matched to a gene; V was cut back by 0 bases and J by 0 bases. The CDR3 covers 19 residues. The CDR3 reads CATSDLSVSGQGSYNEQFF. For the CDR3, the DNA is TGTGCCACCAGTGATTTGTCGGTTTCGGGACAGGGCTCCTACAATGAGCAGTTCTTC.

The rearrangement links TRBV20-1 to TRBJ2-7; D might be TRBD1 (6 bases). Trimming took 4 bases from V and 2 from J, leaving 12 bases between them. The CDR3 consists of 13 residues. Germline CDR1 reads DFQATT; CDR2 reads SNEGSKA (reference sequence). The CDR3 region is CSATGHRTYEQYF. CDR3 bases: TGCAGTGCTACGGGACATCGGACCTACGAGCAGTACTTC.

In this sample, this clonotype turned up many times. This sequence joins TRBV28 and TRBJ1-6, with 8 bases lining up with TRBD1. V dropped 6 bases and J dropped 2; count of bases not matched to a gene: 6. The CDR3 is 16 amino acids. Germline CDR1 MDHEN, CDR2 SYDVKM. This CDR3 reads CASRTGEGTYNSPLHF. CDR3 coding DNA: TGTGCCAGCAGGACAGGGGAGGGGACCTATAATTCACCCCTCCACTTT.